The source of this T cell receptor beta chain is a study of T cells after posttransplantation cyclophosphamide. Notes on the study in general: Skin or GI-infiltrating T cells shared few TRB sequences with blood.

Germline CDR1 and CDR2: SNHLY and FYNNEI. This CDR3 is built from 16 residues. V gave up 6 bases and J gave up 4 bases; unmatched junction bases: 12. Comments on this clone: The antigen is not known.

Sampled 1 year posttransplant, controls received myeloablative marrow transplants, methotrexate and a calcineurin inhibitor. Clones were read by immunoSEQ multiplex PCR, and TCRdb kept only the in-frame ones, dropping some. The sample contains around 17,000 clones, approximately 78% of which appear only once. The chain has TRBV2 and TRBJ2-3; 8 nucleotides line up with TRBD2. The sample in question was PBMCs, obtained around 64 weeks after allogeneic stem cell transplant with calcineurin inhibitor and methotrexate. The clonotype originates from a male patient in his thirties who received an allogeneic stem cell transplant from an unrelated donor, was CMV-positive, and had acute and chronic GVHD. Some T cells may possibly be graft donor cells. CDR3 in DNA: TGTGCCAGCAGGGGAGGACTAGCTGGGGGGGCAGATACGCAGTATTTT. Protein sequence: CASRGGLAGGADTQYF.